The 23 T cell receptor beta chains reported below all come from one sample, sequenced in a study of shared clonotypes between healthy human individuals. Clones were read by immunoSEQ multiplex PCR, and TCRdb kept only the in-frame ones, dropping some. This table has 2,500,000 or so clones, roughly nine tenths appearing once. Sequenced: naive CD4+ T cells sorted from blood. The subset is: CD45RA+ positively selected. The receptor source for this set is a man aged 18 to 30 in good health.

The genes are TRBV5-7 and TRBJ1-4; D possibly corresponds to TRBD1 (6 bases). TRBV5-7 is classed as an ORF, of uncertain function. The V end lost 1 base, the J end lost 7 bases, and 20 bases lay between the germline ends. CDR3 size: 17 residues. The chain's CDR3 is CASSLRQGRVGFEKLFF. CDR3 coding DNA: TGTGCCAGCAGCTTGCGGCAGGGGCGGGTAGGGTTTGAAAAACTGTTTTTT.

The V gene is TRBV19, the J gene TRBJ2-5; D call uncertain. Trimming took 6 bases from V and 5 from J, leaving 13 bases between them. CDR1 LNHDA and CDR2 SQIVND come from the germline V gene (reference sequence). The CDR3 runs to 13 residues. The DNA of the CDR3 is TGTGCCAGTAGGGACCTAAATAGGGAGACCCAGTACTTC. Protein: CASRDLNRETQYF.

This rearrangement joins TRBV5-6 to TRBJ2-5; D unresolved. This CDR3 spans 17 amino acids. Germline CDR1 reads SGHDT; CDR2 reads YYEEEE. V shed 0 bases and J shed 4 bases, with 19 bases lying between them. CDR3 DNA: TGTGCCAGCAGCTTGGGCCGATCGACGGGTAAGGGAGAGACCCAGTACTTC. The encoded protein is CASSLGRSTGKGETQYF.

As to this clone: Other DNA sequences of this sample code for an identical CDR3. The rearrangement joins TRBV2 to TRBJ2-1; D call uncertain. Trimming took 3 bases from V and 6 from J, leaving 6 bases between them. The germline gives CDR1 SNHLY, CDR2 FYNNEI. CDR3 length equals 12 residues. CDR3 coding DNA: TGTGCCAGCAGTGAGACCAGCAATGAGCAGTTCTTC. Translated: CASSETSNEQFF.

The chain uses TRBV13 and TRBJ2-7; the D gene is possibly TRBD1 (5 bases). The CDR3 is 16 residues long. Trimming pared 4 bases from V and 2 bases from J, leaving 18 bases between. Germline CDR1 reads PRHDT; CDR2 reads FYEKMQ (reference sequence). CDR3 protein: CASSSTQVETPYEQYF. The CDR3 region has the DNA TGTGCCAGCAGCTCCACACAGGTCGAGACACCCTACGAGCAGTACTTC. Full variable domain (remainder filled in from reference TRBV13 and TRBJ2-7): AAGVIQSPRHLIKEKRETATLKCYPIPRHDTVYWYQQGPGQDPQFLISFYEKMQSDKGSIPDRFSAQQFSDYHSELNMSSLELGDSALYFCASSSTQVETPYEQYFGPGTRLTVT.

The chain couples TRBV4-1 to TRBJ2-5; 7 nucleotides line up with TRBD2. CDR1 MGHRA and CDR2 YSYEKL come from the germline V gene. This CDR3 region has 17 residues. V shed 1 base and J 5 bases; nucleotides not matched to a gene: 13. The CDR3 loop is CASSQARTRGPLETQYF. The CDR3 DNA follows: TGCGCCAGCAGCCAAGCTCGGACTAGAGGCCCGCTCGAGACCCAGTACTTC.

This rearrangement joins TRBV19 to TRBJ1-2, with 9 nucleotides matching TRBD1. In germline, CDR1 is LNHDA, CDR2 SQIVND (reference sequence). The trim removed 11 bases at V and 8 bases at J, leaving 9 bases unmatched. This CDR3 is 12 amino acids long. CDR3 sequence reads: CACGQGTWGYTF. The DNA of the CDR3 is TGTGCCTGCGGACAGGGGACCTGGGGCTACACCTTC.

The rearrangement links TRBV5-1 to TRBJ2-3, with TRBD2 as a possible D gene (6 bases). Looked up from germline, CDR1 is SGHRS and CDR2 is YFSETQ. Trimming took 4 bases from V and 1 from J, leaving 13 bases between them. The CDR3 runs 15 residues. The CDR3: CASSPLADRTDTQYF. DNA for the CDR3: TGCGCCAGCAGCCCTTTAGCGGACCGCACAGATACGCAGTATTTT. The whole variable domain, filled in from reference TRBV5-1 and TRBJ2-3, reads KAGVTQTPRYLIKTRGQQVTLSCSPISGHRSVSWYQQTPGQGLQFLFEYFSETQRNKGNFPGRFSGRQFSNSRSEMNVSTLELGDSALYLCASSPLADRTDTQYFGPGTRLTVL.

The rearrangement links TRBV30 to TRBJ1-3; tentative D call: TRBD2 (6 bases). The J call may be wrong; the DNA end is better matched by TRBJ2-2. The CDR3 spans 15 residues. Looked up from germline, CDR1 is GTSNPN and CDR2 is SVGIG (reference sequence). The CDR3 spells CAWSGRETITGELFF. The CDR3 nucleotides read TGTGCCTGGAGTGGCCGGGAGACTATCACCGGGGAGCTGTTTTTT.

The CDR3: CASSLWGQGQNSPLHF. In DNA form, the CDR3 reads TGTGCCAGCAGCTTGTGGGGACAGGGTCAAAATTCACCCCTCCACTTT. V usage is TRBV5-5 and J usage is TRBJ1-6; 9 bases align to TRBD1. The junction had 6 bases not matched to a gene; V was cut back by 1 base and J by 7 bases. CDR1 is SGHKS, CDR2 YYEKEE, per germline (reference sequence). CDR3 length: 16 residues.

This clone was picked up one time. The V call is TRBV6-5, the J call TRBJ2-3; D unclear. The CDR3 extends over 13 amino acids. Germline CDR1 and CDR2: MNHEY and SVGAGI. The ends were cut back, 6 bases at V and 3 bases at J, with 10 bases in the middle. This CDR3 is CASSKRVTDTQYF. The CDR3 DNA reads TGTGCCAGCAGCAAAAGGGTGACAGATACGCAGTATTTT.

The CDR3 sequence is CASSERGGAGELFF. CDR3 nucleotides: TGTGCCAGCAGTGAACGGGGGGGTGCCGGGGAGCTGTTTTTT. The V gene is TRBV6-5, the J gene TRBJ2-2, with 8 bases that match TRBD2. The CDR3 loop spans 14 amino acids. CDR1 and CDR2 from the germline V gene are MNHEY and SVGAGI. V lost 5 bases, J lost 6 bases, and 5 bases stayed unmatched.

The genes are TRBV30 and TRBJ1-6; D gene uncertain. V lost 0 bases and J lost 7, with 16 bases in between. CDR1 is GTSNPN and CDR2 is SVGIG in the germline V gene (reference sequence). The CDR3 sequence is 16 residues long. The CDR3 region is CAWSVKSVQRNSPLHF. CDR3 DNA: TGTGCCTGGAGTGTAAAGTCGGTCCAACGGAATTCACCCCTCCACTTT.

The rearrangement joins TRBV10-3 to TRBJ2-1; no reliable D call. The CDR3 has 14 residues. Germline assignment: CDR1 ENHRY and CDR2 SYGVKD. The V end lost 0 bases, the J end lost 5 bases, and 8 bases lay between the germline ends. Here the CDR3 reads CAISESSVNNEQFF. The CDR3 DNA sequence: TGTGCCATCAGTGAGTCCTCCGTTAACAATGAGCAGTTCTTC.

Comments on this clone: Other DNA sequences in this specimen translate into the identical CDR3. The rearrangement links TRBV13 to TRBJ2-1; 13 nucleotides agree with TRBD2. Germline V gene sequence: CDR1 PRHDT, CDR2 FYEKMQ (reference sequence). The CDR3 length is 15 residues. V lost 5 bases and J lost 4; bases outside the gene matches: 2. CDR3 nucleotide sequence: TGTGCCAGCAGCCTGGGACTAGCGGGGTACAATGAGCAGTTCTTC. Residues: CASSLGLAGYNEQFF. The full variable domain, with the rest looked up from reference TRBV13 and TRBJ2-1, is AAGVIQSPRHLIKEKRETATLKCYPIPRHDTVYWYQQGPGQDPQFLISFYEKMQSDKGSIPDRFSAQQFSDYHSELNMSSLELGDSALYFCASSLGLAGYNEQFFGPGTRLTVL.

About this clone: This sample includes further DNA sequences coding for the same CDR3. The chain has TRBV5-1 and TRBJ1-1, with D unclear. CDR3 length: 14 residues. Trimming took off 4 bases at V and 0 bases at J, with 10 bases between the two ends. CDR1 and CDR2 from the germline V gene are SGHRS and YFSETQ. CDR3 in amino acids: CASSLSVMNTEAFF. CDR3 DNA: TGCGCCAGCAGCCTGTCGGTGATGAACACTGAAGCTTTCTTT.

The chain joins TRBV5-6 to TRBJ1-1, with D maybe TRBD1 (6 bases). The V end was cut by 1 base, the J end by 1 base, with 14 bases between. Germline lookup yields CDR1 SGHDT and CDR2 YYEEEE. The CDR3 length is 16 residues. The CDR3 region has the DNA TGTGCCAGCAGCTTGACGCCAGGGGCTTCGAACACTGAAGCTTTCTTT. Translating it yields CASSLTPGASNTEAFF.

The gene calls are TRBV27 and TRBJ1-3; the D is unclear. V lost 2 bases and J lost 0, with 11 bases in between. The V gene's germline CDR1 is MNHEY and CDR2 SMNVEV (reference sequence). The CDR3 consists of 16 residues. The CDR3 region is CASSLGPGFSGNTIYF. The CDR3 DNA sequence: TGTGCCAGCAGTTTAGGGCCCGGGTTCTCTGGAAACACCATATATTTT.

This clone was counted only a few times. This chain connects TRBV25-1 to TRBJ1-1; TRBD1 might be the D (6 bases). V was trimmed by 8 bases and J by 3 bases, leaving 13 bases between them. The germline CDR1 and CDR2 sequences are MGHDK and SYGVNS. The CDR3 is 13 residues long. The CDR3 region is CASEQGLDTEAFF. The CDR3 bases are TGTGCCAGCGAACAGGGATTGGACACTGAAGCTTTCTTT.

Only one count was recorded for this clone. This sample includes further DNA sequences coding for the same CDR3. The chain uses TRBV7-9 and TRBJ1-6; D remains ambiguous. Trimming took off 1 base at V and 6 bases at J, with 4 bases between the two ends. The CDR3 is 13 amino acids. Germline CDR1 is SEHNR and CDR2 is FQNEAQ (reference sequence). The CDR3 DNA reads TGTGCCAGCAGCTTAGGCGTTAATTCACCCCTCCACTTT. Translating gives CASSLGVNSPLHF.

V and J are TRBV10-2 and TRBJ2-5; perhaps TRBD1 as D (6 bases). Looked up from germline, CDR1 is WSHSY and CDR2 is SAAADI. Trimming pared 2 bases from V and 7 bases from J, leaving 14 bases between. The CDR3 spans 14 residues. The CDR3 is CASSEPGDTGTQYF. The CDR3 bases are TGCGCCAGCAGTGAGCCTGGGGACACGGGGACCCAGTACTTC.

As concerns this clone: Other nucleotide sequences in the sample specify the same CDR3. The J gene is TRBJ1-1, the V gene TRBV19; 9 positions agree with TRBD1. Germline V lookup: CDR1 LNHDA, CDR2 SQIVND (reference sequence). The CDR3 is 15 residues long. The J segment lost 1 base and the V segment lost 3 bases, leaving 3 bases of the junction unmatched. The CDR3 region is CASSIGTGWNTEAFF. The CDR3 DNA reads as TGTGCCAGTAGTATTGGGACAGGGTGGAACACTGAAGCTTTCTTT.

The gene calls are TRBV19 and TRBJ1-6, with 7 bases fitting TRBD1. J was trimmed by 10 bases and V by 6 bases; bases with no gene match: 24. Looked up from germline, CDR1 is LNHDA and CDR2 is SQIVND (reference sequence). The CDR3 totals 19 residues. The CDR3 here is CASSFYPTLPGTDLSPLHF. The CDR3 coding sequence is TGTGCCAGTAGCTTCTATCCAACATTACCCGGGACAGATTTATCACCCCTCCACTTT.